This TCR beta chain was found in a study of blood T cell repertoires in COVID-19. This table comes from immunoSEQ multiplex PCR, and its TCRdb copy is limited to in-frame clones, with some not included. This sample has a few hundred thousand clones, with approximately 90% found just once. Looked up from germline, CDR1 is SGDLS and CDR2 is YYNGEE. With V trimmed by 2 bases and J by 4 bases, 2 bases remained unmatched. This CDR3 is 14 amino acids long. A word on this clone: Other DNA sequences within the sample encode an identical CDR3.

Cohorts were assigned according to the clinical history that participants reported. Sequencing input: PBMCs or T cells enriched from blood (not recorded which). The source of this sequence is a man younger than 35 who had recovered from COVID-19. This sequence joins TRBV9 and TRBJ1-1; TRBD1 agrees at 10 bases. The CDR3 DNA is TGTGCCAGCAGCGTCAGGACAGGGGGCACTGAAGCTTTCTTT. Translation: CASSVRTGGTEAFF.